Shown below are 18 T cell receptor beta chains from a single sample sequenced in a study of Graves' ophthalmopathy and Graves' hyperthyroidism. RNA transcripts served as template for amplifying TCR beta CDR3 sequences. Amplification began with first-round RT-PCR using HTBI primers, then second-round multiplex PCR was performed. TCRdb recomputed calls from the multiplex PCR reads with MiXCR, one row per CDR3 protein. The sample has about 620,000 distinct CDR3 sequences; 22% are singletons. The sample consisted of peripheral blood. These receptors all stem from a woman younger than 35 with stable Graves' hyperthyroidism. Some clones in this sample may be carry-over from other donors' samples.

This clonotype was picked up many times. V usage is TRBV19 and J usage is TRBJ1-1, with D unclear. Trimming removed 2 bases at V and 5 bases at J, with 9 bases between. The CDR3 sequence is 13 residues long. CDR1 is LNHDA and CDR2 is SQIVND in the germline V gene (reference sequence). CDR3 region: CASSIKEGTEAFF. The CDR3 bases are TGTGCCAGTAGTATAAAGGAGGGTACTGAAGCTTTCTTT.

V gene TRBV28 combines with J gene TRBJ2-2; TRBD2 matches 7 bases. Trimming at V came to 8 bases and at J to 3 bases, leaving 6 bases not matched to a gene. The CDR3 consists of 14 residues. Germline V lookup: CDR1 MDHEN, CDR2 SYDVKM. CDR3 residues: CASHPGGYTGELFF. The CDR3 bases are TGTGCCAGCCACCCGGGGGGTTACACCGGGGAGCTGTTTTTT.

This clonotype was observed many times. V gene TRBV11-2 combines with J gene TRBJ2-7, with 9 positions matching TRBD1. The germline V gene has CDR1 SGHAT and CDR2 FQNNGV. CDR3 length: 14 amino acids. J was trimmed by 4 bases and V by 8 bases; bases with no gene match: 9. The CDR3 nucleotides read TGTGCCAGCGGATCCGGGACAGGGTTATACGAGCAGTACTTC. Translated: CASGSGTGLYEQYF.

This clonotype was picked up a small number of times. The rearrangement links TRBV19 to TRBJ2-5, with TRBD2 matching over 8 bases. CDR1 is LNHDA and CDR2 is SQIVND in the germline V gene (reference sequence). The ends lost 2 bases at V and 4 bases at J; junction bases unmatched: 3. The CDR3 covers 14 residues. The CDR3 spells CASSIRLARETQYF. The CDR3, as DNA: TGTGCCAGTAGTATAAGACTAGCGAGAGAGACCCAGTACTTC.

In its sample, this clonotype was seen a few times. The chain is built from TRBV11-2 and TRBJ2-7; 10 bases agree with TRBD1. Trimming removed 6 bases from V and 5 bases from J; junction bases left unmatched: 4. The CDR3 totals 13 residues. CDR1 is SGHAT, CDR2 FQNNGV, per germline. The CDR3 reads CASRTGGMNEQYF. The CDR3 nucleotides read TGTGCCAGCAGGACAGGGGGCATGAACGAGCAGTACTTC.

The DNA of the CDR3 is TGTGCCACTCAGCGGGGGGGAGTCACAGATACGCAGTATTTT. Translation gives CATQRGGVTDTQYF. V gene TRBV7-8 combines with J gene TRBJ2-3; TRBD2 aligns across 10 bases. CDR3 length equals 14 residues. V shed 10 bases, J shed 2 bases, and the junction held 6 bases outside the gene matches. CDR1 is SGHVS, CDR2 FQNEAQ, per germline.

This clonotype was counted ten times or more. The rearrangement links TRBV19 to TRBJ1-1; maybe TRBD1 (6 bases). Trimming took 3 bases from V and 4 from J, leaving 15 bases between them. CDR1 and CDR2 (germline): LNHDA, SQIVND (reference sequence). CDR3 size: 15 residues. The CDR3 nucleotides are TGTGCCAGTAGTATCCTAAGTCAGGGGATCACTGAAGCTTTCTTT. Encoded protein: CASSILSQGITEAFF.

This clonotype occurred a few times. V and J are TRBV25-1 and TRBJ2-5; the D gene could be TRBD1 or TRBD2 (6 bases each). The germline gives CDR1 MGHDK, CDR2 SYGVNS. This CDR3 region has 15 residues. CDR3 nucleotides: TGTGGAGAATTTCGGGGGCCAATGTACCAAGAGACCCAGTACTTC. Its protein is CGEFRGPMYQETQYF. The entire variable domain, with the rest obtained from reference TRBV25-1 and TRBJ2-5, is as follows: EADIYQTPRYLVIGTGKKITLECSQTMGHDKMYWYQQDPGMELHLIHYSYGVNSTEKGDLSSESTVSRIRTEHFPLTLESARPSHTSQYLCGEFRGPMYQETQYFGPGTRLLVL.

This clonotype was recorded many times. The chain has TRBV5-1 and TRBJ2-7; possibly TRBD2 for D (5 bases). In germline, CDR1 is SGHRS, CDR2 YFSETQ. CDR3 size: 14 residues. V lost 4 bases, J lost 1 base, and 12 bases lay in between. The CDR3 loop is CASSPSAGSYEQYF. DNA of the CDR3: TGCGCCAGCAGCCCGAGCGCGGGTTCCTACGAGCAGTACTTC.

On this clonotype itself: The CDR3 does not close with the conserved phenylalanine or tryptophan, likely indicating a read error. The DNA is omitted, as the CDR3 cannot be located on it reliably, and the CDR3 follows TCRdb's listing. The rearrangement links TRBV12-3 or TRBV12-4 to TRBJ1-1; TRBD1 is the table's D call and was not checked against the DNA. The CDR3 length equals 12 residues, ends included. The CDR3 spells CASSFGTAEACY.

This clonotype was observed a handful of times. The chain combines TRBV6-1 with TRBJ2-5; possibly TRBD2 for D (6 bases). The CDR3 contains 15 residues. Germline V gene sequence: CDR1 MNHNS, CDR2 SASEGT. V dropped 5 bases and J dropped 0 bases, with 13 bases sitting between them. CDR3 DNA sequence: TGTGCCAGCAGTAGGGACTTTCTGTACCAAGAGACCCAGTACTTC. Translated: CASSRDFLYQETQYF.

This clonotype occurred many times. The chain recombines TRBV25-1 with TRBJ1-2; D gene unclear. This CDR3 is 12 amino acids long. CDR1 MGHDK and CDR2 SYGVNS come from the germline V gene. V was pared by 7 bases and J by 2 bases, with 8 bases between. CDR3 bases: TGTGCCAGCATGTGGGAAAACTATGGCTACACCTTC. Protein sequence: CASMWENYGYTF.

In its sample, this clonotype was seen many times. This chain uses TRBV28 with TRBJ2-2; 8 bases fit TRBD2. V lost 6 bases, J lost 2 bases, and 5 bases stayed unmatched. CDR3 size: 15 residues. Germline-derived CDR1 and CDR2 are MDHEN and SYDVKM. Here the CDR3 DNA reads TGTGCCAGCAGCTCCGGGACTAGTAACACCGGGGAGCTGTTTTTT. This gives the protein CASSSGTSNTGELFF.

This clonotype was seen at least ten times. The CDR3 DNA follows: TGTGCCAGCAGCTTTTCAGGGGCCTACGAGCAGTACTTC. Its translation is CASSFSGAYEQYF. The chain carries TRBV27 and TRBJ2-7, with D tentatively TRBD1 (6 bases). The V end was cut by 6 bases, the J end by 2 bases, with 11 bases between. CDR3 size: 13 residues. Per germline, CDR1 MNHEY and CDR2 SMNVEV (reference sequence).

This clonotype has a count of ten or more. CDR3 in DNA: TGTGCCAGCTCACCCAGCATCCTGAACACTGAAGCTTTCTTT. Residues: CASSPSILNTEAFF. The chain uses TRBV18 and TRBJ1-1; D is unresolved. Between the trimmed V and J ends, which lost 3 bases and 0 bases, there was a span of 8 bases. Looked up from germline, CDR1 is KGHSH and CDR2 is LQKENI. This CDR3 has 14 residues.

V and J are TRBV2 and TRBJ1-5; 9 positions match TRBD1. CDR1 is SNHLY, CDR2 FYNNEI, per germline. The ends lost 4 bases at V and 3 bases at J; junction bases unmatched: 10. CDR3 length equals 17 residues. CDR3 sequence: CASSGPSDRGFNQPQHF. CDR3 DNA: TGTGCCAGCAGTGGGCCCTCGGACAGGGGTTTCAATCAGCCCCAGCATTTT.

This clonotype was counted at least ten times. The rearrangement links TRBV11-1 to TRBJ1-2; the D gene is possibly TRBD1 (5 bases). V lost 5 bases and J lost 0, with 16 bases in between. The CDR3 runs 16 residues. Germline loops: CDR1 SGHAT, CDR2 FQDESV (reference sequence). The CDR3 region has the DNA TGTGCCAGCAGCGGAACCGGGACCGAAGCTAACTATGGCTACACCTTC. As protein: CASSGTGTEANYGYTF.

A note on this clonotype: One end of the junction does not line up with germline, which may come from a read error. This chain connects TRBV4-2 to TRBJ2-7; D is undetermined. This CDR3 spans 12 amino acids. CDR1 and CDR2 (germline): LGHNA, YNFKEQ. CDR3: CTSSPPSYEQYF. The CDR3 DNA reads TGTACCAGCAGCCCCCCCTCCTACGAGCAGTACTTC.